This T cell receptor (beta chain) was recovered during a study of blood T cell repertoires in COVID-19. Only in-frame clones appear in the TCRdb table, and some are missing; sequencing was by immunoSEQ multiplex PCR. The sample lists some 70,000 clones, 86% seen once, with more than 8% in the top ten. The sample taken for sequencing was peripheral blood. This receptor was taken from a man aged 25 to 45 with acute or convalescent COVID-19.

The CDR3 is CASSQETQGAREQYF. CDR3 nucleotide sequence: TGTGCCAGCAGCCAAGAGACCCAGGGGGCGAGGGAGCAGTACTTC. V is TRBV3-1 (or the pseudogene TRBV3-2) and J is TRBJ2-7; 8 bases are shared with TRBD1. V was clipped by 0 bases and J by 7 bases; unmatched bases: 8. This CDR3 contains 15 residues. Germline lookup yields CDR1 LGHDT and CDR2 YNNKEL (reference sequence).